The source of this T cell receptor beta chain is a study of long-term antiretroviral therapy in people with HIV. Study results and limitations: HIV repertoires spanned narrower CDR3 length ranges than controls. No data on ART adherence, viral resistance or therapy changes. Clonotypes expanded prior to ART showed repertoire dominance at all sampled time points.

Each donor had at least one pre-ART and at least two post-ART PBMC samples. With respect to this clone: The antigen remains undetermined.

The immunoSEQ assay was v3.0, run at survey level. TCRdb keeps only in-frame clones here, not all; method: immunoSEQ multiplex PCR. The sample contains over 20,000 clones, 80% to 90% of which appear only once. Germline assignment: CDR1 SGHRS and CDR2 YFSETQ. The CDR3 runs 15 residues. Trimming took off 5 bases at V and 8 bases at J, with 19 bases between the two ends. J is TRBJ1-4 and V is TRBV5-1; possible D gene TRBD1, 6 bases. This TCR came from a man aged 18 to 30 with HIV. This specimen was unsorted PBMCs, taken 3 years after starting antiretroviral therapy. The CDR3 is CASRPWTAEGEKLFF. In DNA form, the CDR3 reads TGCGCCAGCAGACCCTGGACAGCCGAAGGAGAAAAACTGTTTTTT.